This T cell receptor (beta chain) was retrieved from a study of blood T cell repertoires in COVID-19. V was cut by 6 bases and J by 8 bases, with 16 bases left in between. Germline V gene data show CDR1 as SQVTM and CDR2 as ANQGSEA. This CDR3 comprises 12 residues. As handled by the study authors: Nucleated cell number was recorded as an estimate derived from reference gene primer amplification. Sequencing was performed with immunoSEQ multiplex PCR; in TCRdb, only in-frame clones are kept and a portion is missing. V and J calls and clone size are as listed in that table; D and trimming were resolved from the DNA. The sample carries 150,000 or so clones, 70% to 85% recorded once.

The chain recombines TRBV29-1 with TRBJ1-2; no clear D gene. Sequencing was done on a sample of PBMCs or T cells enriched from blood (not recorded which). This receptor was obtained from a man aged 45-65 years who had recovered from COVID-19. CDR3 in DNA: TGCAGCGTACACGGACTGGAGCGGGGCTACACCTTC. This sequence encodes CSVHGLERGYTF.